The 21 T cell receptor beta chains reported below all come from one sample, sequenced in a study of OX40 agonist ivuxolimab in advanced cancers. Receptor amplification or capture employed the immunoSEQ multiplex PCR assay. Drawn from immuneACCESS, this table holds only the in-frame rearrangements with V and J called that TCRdb kept. Clones are partly lost; checked studies trace under half to an unresolved V gene and leave the rest unexplained. The sample has some 61,000 clones on record, 60% to 80% of them singletons. Jointly, the top ten make up around 1.6% of the sample. The sequencing here drew on CD4+ or CD8+ T cells sorted from blood, taken in a trial of the OX40 agonist ivuxolimab. The origin of the receptors is an adult with an advanced solid tumor such as melanoma, head and neck, liver or kidney cancer.

This clone is classed as medium-sized. The chain carries TRBV6-6 and TRBJ1-2; 10 bases are a match to TRBD1. CDR3 length equals 16 residues. V dropped 5 bases and J dropped 8; count of bases not matched to a gene: 14. Germline V gene lookup returns CDR1 MNHNY and CDR2 SVGAGI (reference sequence). This chain's CDR3 is CASSIRDRGGREGYTF. The CDR3 DNA is TGTGCCAGCAGTATCCGGGACAGGGGCGGGCGTGAGGGCTACACCTTC.

V usage is TRBV1 and J usage is TRBJ1-2; the table's D gene call, TRBD1, was not cross checked with the DNA. TRBV1 is designated a pseudogene. The CDR3 is 11 amino acids. In DNA form, the CDR3 reads TGCACCAGCAGCCAAGACCCAGGGGGGATCTTC. Protein: CTSSQDPGGIF.

V gene TRBV11-2 combines with J gene TRBJ2-3, with D possibly TRBD2 on 5 matching bases. The ends were cut back, 6 bases at V and 6 bases at J, with 13 bases in the middle. CDR3 length: 13 amino acids. The germline V gene has CDR1 SGHAT and CDR2 FQNNGV. The CDR3: CASSPDYEDTQYF. The DNA of the CDR3 is TGTGCCAGCAGTCCCGACTATGAGGATACGCAGTATTTT.

The chain combines TRBV6-1 with TRBJ1-2, with 8 bases aligning to TRBD1. The CDR3 length is 13 residues. Trimming removed 4 bases from V and 5 bases from J; junction bases left unmatched: 3. The germline gives CDR1 MNHNS, CDR2 SASEGT. The CDR3 DNA reads as TGTGCCAGCAGTGCTGGACAGGGTTATGGCTACACCTTC. Its translation is CASSAGQGYGYTF.

The gene calls are TRBV19 and TRBJ2-3; 7 bases are shared with TRBD2. V shed 5 bases and J 0 bases; nucleotides not matched to a gene: 5. The CDR3 is 15 amino acids. Germline V gene data show CDR1 as LNHDA and CDR2 as SQIVND (reference sequence). This CDR3 is CASSDSGYSTDTQYF. CDR3 coding DNA: TGTGCCAGTAGTGATAGCGGGTATAGCACAGATACGCAGTATTTT.

The V and J genes are TRBV28 and TRBJ1-5; D not resolved. This CDR3 contains 14 residues. The V gene lost 5 bases and the J gene lost 4 bases, with 12 bases spanning the gap. Germline loops: CDR1 MDHEN, CDR2 SYDVKM. The chain's CDR3 is CASSGLIVNQPQHF. CDR3 nucleotides: TGTGCCAGCAGTGGACTCATTGTTAATCAGCCCCAGCATTTT.

The rearrangement links TRBV7-9 to TRBJ1-1; D may be TRBD1 (6 bases). CDR3 size: 13 residues. V was trimmed by 5 bases and J by 8 bases, leaving 15 bases between them. CDR1 and CDR2 from the germline V gene are SEHNR and FQNEAQ (reference sequence). CDR3 sequence (DNA): TGTGCCAGCAGCCGGGGACACTACGAAGAAGCTTTCTTT. Protein sequence: CASSRGHYEEAFF.

The chain carries TRBV6-1 and TRBJ2-7, with 12 bases aligning to TRBD1. Germline V gene data show CDR1 as MNHNS and CDR2 as SASEGT. V shed 6 bases, J shed 5 bases, and the junction held 5 bases outside the gene matches. This CDR3 is built from 14 residues. The CDR3 DNA follows: TGTGCCAGCAGCACGGGACAGGGGGCGAACGAGCAGTACTTC. Its translation: CASSTGQGANEQYF.

The chain combines TRBV2 with TRBJ2-1, with a tentative D call TRBD1 (6 bases). Deletions cut 5 bases from V and 6 bases from J, with 14 bases between. The germline V gene encodes CDR1 SNHLY and CDR2 FYNNEI. The CDR3 is 14 residues long. CDR3 residues: CASSRTGSSNEQFF. The CDR3 DNA is TGTGCCAGCAGTAGAACAGGGTCAAGCAATGAGCAGTTCTTC.

V usage is TRBV11-2 and J usage is TRBJ2-1; 8 bases are shared with TRBD2. V gave up 7 bases and J gave up 16 bases; unmatched junction bases: 15. Germline V CDR1 and CDR2: SGHAT, FQNNGV. CDR3 length: 13 residues. The CDR3: CASTLSGVREGFF. CDR3 bases: TGTGCCAGCACCCTTTCAGGAGTACGGGAGGGTTTCTTC. Together with reference TRBV11-2 and TRBJ2-1, the CDR3 gives the full variable domain: EAGVAQSPRYKIIEKRQSVAFWCNPISGHATLYWYQQILGQGPKLLIQFQNNGVVDDSQLPKDRFSAERLKGVDSTLKIQPAKLEDSAVYLCASTLSGVREGFFGPGTRLTVL.

The chain uses TRBV29-1 and TRBJ2-3, with TRBD2 matching 8 bases. CDR1 SQVTM and CDR2 ANQGSEA come from the germline V gene. The CDR3 totals 14 residues. Trimming at V came to 6 bases and at J to 5 bases, leaving 10 bases not matched to a gene. The CDR3 DNA reads as TGCAGCGTCCCGGGCGGGGGGTCTGGAGATACGCAGTATTTT. It codes for CSVPGGGSGDTQYF.

The rearrangement joins TRBV7-9 to TRBJ2-1; TRBD2 might be the D (6 bases). V lost 4 bases to trimming and J lost 6 bases, with 10 bases between them. Per germline, CDR1 SEHNR and CDR2 FQNEAQ (reference sequence). This CDR3 comprises 13 residues. This CDR3 is CASSSDGGNEQFF. The CDR3 DNA sequence: TGTGCCAGCAGCTCAGACGGGGGCAATGAGCAGTTCTTC.

This clone came up a few times. The chain combines TRBV25-1 with TRBJ2-3; D may match TRBD1 or TRBD2 (5 bases each). V lost 2 bases and J 1 base, leaving 10 bases between the germline ends. The CDR3 has 15 residues. Germline values: CDR1 MGHDK, CDR2 SYGVNS. CDR3 nucleotide sequence: TGTGCCAGCAGTGAAATAAGGGGAGGCACAGATACGCAGTATTTT. Translation: CASSEIRGGTDTQYF.

This clone has more than one count but fewer than ten. This chain connects TRBV6-1 to TRBJ2-4, with TRBD2 identical over 7 bases. Germline-derived CDR1 and CDR2 are MNHNS and SASEGT. V shed 10 bases, J shed 1 base, and the junction held 7 bases outside the gene matches. This CDR3 contains 14 residues. The CDR3 sequence: CATDFGGAKNIQYF. The CDR3 nucleotides are TGTGCCACCGATTTCGGGGGGGCCAAAAACATTCAGTACTTC.

The gene calls are TRBV7-6 and TRBJ2-1; a possible D gene is TRBD2 (5 bases). The germline gives CDR1 SGHVS, CDR2 FNYEAQ. CDR3 length: 13 amino acids. The germline V and J ends were trimmed by 1 base and 7 bases, with 8 bases remaining between them. As DNA, the CDR3 is TGTGCCAGCAGCTTAGTGGCGGGTAATGAGCAGTTCTTC. Translated: CASSLVAGNEQFF.

This clone showed up just once. This chain links TRBV7-9 with TRBJ2-3; D is ambiguous. Trimming shortened V by 1 base and J by 0 bases, and 2 bases separated the two germline ends. The germline gives CDR1 SEHNR, CDR2 FQNEAQ (reference sequence). The CDR3 is made up of 13 amino acids. CDR3 protein: CASSLVSTDTQYF. CDR3 coding DNA: TGTGCCAGCAGCTTAGTTAGCACAGATACGCAGTATTTT. Supplemented by reference TRBV7-9 and TRBJ2-3, the full variable domain reads DTGVSQNPRHKITKRGQNVTFRCDPISEHNRLYWYRQTLGQGPEFLTYFQNEAQLEKSRLLSDRFSAERPKGSFSTLEIQRTEQGDSAMYLCASSLVSTDTQYFGPGTRLTVL.

The CDR3, as DNA: TGTGCCATCAGTGAGGGAAATCATCAGCCCCAGCATTTT. It encodes CAISEGNHQPQHF. V usage is TRBV10-3 and J usage is TRBJ1-5; D remains ambiguous. Trimming took 2 bases from V and 5 from J, leaving 7 bases between them. CDR1 and CDR2 (germline): ENHRY, SYGVKD. The CDR3 covers 13 residues.

The chain carries TRBV4-1 and TRBJ1-5, with TRBD1 as a possible D gene (6 bases). Germline lookup yields CDR1 MGHRA and CDR2 YSYEKL. The CDR3 totals 16 residues. V was pared by 5 bases and J by 7 bases, with 21 bases between. The CDR3 DNA is TGCGCCAGCAGCGTGGGTGGAGGGTACAGGGAACAGCCCCAGCATTTT. It yields the protein CASSVGGGYREQPQHF.

The V call is TRBV7-3, the J call TRBJ2-2; D remains ambiguous. The germline gives CDR1 SGHTA, CDR2 FQGTGA. The CDR3 sequence is 15 residues long. V lost 5 bases to trimming and J lost 5 bases, with 15 bases between them. The CDR3 loop is CASSKTGKETGELFF. The CDR3 DNA reads TGTGCCAGCAGCAAGACTGGAAAGGAAACCGGGGAGCTGTTTTTT.

The chain recombines TRBV11-3 with TRBJ2-5; 8 bases agree with TRBD2. Germline loops: CDR1 SGHNT, CDR2 YENEEA. Losses at the gene ends were 1 base for V and 5 bases for J; bases not matched to a gene: 6. The CDR3 is 15 residues long. The CDR3 is CASSLAGTRRETQYF. The CDR3 nucleotides read TGTGCCAGCAGCTTAGCCGGGACTAGGAGGGAGACCCAGTACTTC. The variable domain in full, with the rest retrieved from reference TRBV11-3 and TRBJ2-5, is EAGVVQSPRYKIIEKKQPVAFWCNPISGHNTLYWYLQNLGQGPELLIRYENEEAVDDSQLPKDRFSAERLKGVDSTLKIQPAELGDSAVYLCASSLAGTRRETQYFGPGTRLLVL.

This clone has only one observation. The J gene is TRBJ2-5, the V gene TRBV28, with D perhaps given as TRBD1 or TRBD2 (5 bases each). Between the trimmed V and J ends, which lost 5 bases and 5 bases, there was a span of 12 bases. Germline CDR1 MDHEN, CDR2 SYDVKM. The CDR3 covers 13 residues. In DNA, the CDR3 is TGTGCCAGCAGTCGGGACCCATCGGAGACCCAGTACTTC. Translated, it gives CASSRDPSETQYF.